This is a list of T cell receptor beta chains from one sample in a study of CD8 T cells in ankylosing spondylitis. Using its own MiXCR run on the 5' RACE reads, TCRdb lists one record per CDR3 protein. Altogether 150,000 to 200,000 distinct CDR3 sequences are present, roughly 13% being singletons, with the ten largest covering approximately 16%. Input material: blood, either unsorted or a sorted T cell fraction (not recorded which). Source of these receptors: a male donor with ankylosing spondylitis or in good health (not recorded which). Both conserved end residues are part of each CDR3. A D gene is named only where the DNA matches it firmly. Expanded clones get a size class; other rows say once, few or many, or leave the size out.

j_call	clone_size	d_call	v_call	cdr3_nt	cdr3_aa
TRBJ2-3	-	TRBD1	TRBV5-1	TGCGCCAGCAGCCCCGGGACAGGGGGCAGCACAGATACGCAGTATTTT	CASSPGTGGSTDTQYF
TRBJ2-3	-	-	TRBV5-1	TGCGCCAGCAGCATTGAGGGGGTCCTAACTAGCACAGATACGCAGTATTTT	CASSIEGVLTSTDTQYF
TRBJ1-2	few	-	TRBV29-1	TGCAGCGTTGAAGATTCAGGAAATGGCTACACCTTC	CSVEDSGNGYTF
TRBJ2-7	few	TRBD1	TRBV11-2	TGTGCCAGCAGGCGCGGACAGGGGGCAAGGAACGAGCAGTACTTC	CASRRGQGARNEQYF
TRBJ2-6	-	-	TRBV27	TGTGCCAGCAGTTTAAGGCACCCCTCTGGGGCCAACGTCCTGACTTTC	CASSLRHPSGANVLTF
TRBJ2-3	few	TRBD2	TRBV4-1	TGCGCCAGCAGCCCCCGAGCGGGGGGCACAGATACGCAGTATTTT	CASSPRAGGTDTQYF
TRBJ1-2	-	-	TRBV6-1	TGTGCCAGCAGTCCGTACGGGAGGGACTATGGCTACACCTTC	CASSPYGRDYGYTF
TRBJ2-3	-	-	TRBV7-9	TGTGCCACCCAGTCAGCCCCGACAGATACGCAGTATTTT	CATQSAPTDTQYF
TRBJ2-3	few	TRBD2	TRBV20-1	TGCAGTGCTAGAGATGTTGCGGGAGGCACAGATACGCAGTATTTT	CSARDVAGGTDTQYF
TRBJ2-7	few	TRBD2	TRBV5-1	TGCGCCAGCAGCTTGCCGCGGGAGATCGACGAGCAGTACTTC	CASSLPREIDEQYF
TRBJ1-5	-	-	TRBV6-2/TRBV6-3	TGTGCCAGCAGTTACTTCGGGGAAAGCAATCAGCCCCAGCATTTT	CASSYFGESNQPQHF
TRBJ2-7	-	-	TRBV6-1	TGTGCCAGCAGTGAAACCCCGCAGTACGAGCTGTACTTC	CASSETPQYELYF